The sequence of this T cell receptor beta chain was determined in a study of blood T cells in healthy people across ages. A second PCR, run for roughly 7 to 11 cycles, used a sample-barcoded 5' primer plus a J-beta primer mix. TCRdb reanalysed the 5' RACE reads using MiXCR and keeps one entry per CDR3 protein. The repertoire has under 2 million distinct CDR3 sequences, 34% of them found once; the top ten carry 10% to 12%. V dropped 3 bases and J dropped 7; count of bases not matched to a gene: 9. The CDR3 is 15 residues long. Germline V gene sequence: CDR1 MGHRA, CDR2 YSYEKL. Study-level findings and limits: The percentage of naive T cells correlated strongly with TCR beta diversity.

On this clonotype: Its antigen remains unknown.

Researchers isolated at least 6.5 million PBMCs per sample. There were at least 6 micrograms of total RNA extracted from every sample. The sample was blood. The genes are TRBV4-1 and TRBJ2-1; 7 positions match TRBD2. This sequence originates from a woman aged 30 to 39 in good health. CDR3 nucleotide sequence: TGCGCCAGCAGCCACGGACTAACGGGACTAAATGAGCAGTTCTTC. As protein: CASSHGLTGLNEQFF.